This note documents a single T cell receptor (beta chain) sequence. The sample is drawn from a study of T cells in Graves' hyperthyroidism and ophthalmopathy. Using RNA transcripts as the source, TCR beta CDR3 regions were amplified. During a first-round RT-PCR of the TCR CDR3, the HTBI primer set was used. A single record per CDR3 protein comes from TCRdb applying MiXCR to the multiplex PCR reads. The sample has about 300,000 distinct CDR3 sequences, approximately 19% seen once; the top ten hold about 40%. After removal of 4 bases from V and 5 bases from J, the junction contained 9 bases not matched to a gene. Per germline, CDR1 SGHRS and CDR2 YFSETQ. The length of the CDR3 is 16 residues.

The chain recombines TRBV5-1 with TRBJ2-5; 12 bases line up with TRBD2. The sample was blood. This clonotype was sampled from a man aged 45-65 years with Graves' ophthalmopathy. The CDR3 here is CASSETSGRGEETQYF. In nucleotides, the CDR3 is TGCGCCAGCAGCGAGACTAGCGGGAGAGGGGAGGAGACCCAGTACTTC. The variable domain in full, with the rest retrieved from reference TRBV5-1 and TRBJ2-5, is KAGVTQTPRYLIKTRGQQVTLSCSPISGHRSVSWYQQTPGQGLQFLFEYFSETQRNKGNFPGRFSGRQFSNSRSEMNVSTLELGDSALYLCASSETSGRGEETQYFGPGTRLLVL.